This entry is about one TCR beta chain. Its antigen is unknown. The sample comes from a study of T cell repertoires in cytomegalovirus infection. Study-wide results and limits: Dominant in the ex vivo response were TCR beta clonotypes restricted by HLA-C and specific for CMV. The study identified carriers of CMV plus the relevant HLA from cumulative public TCR beta family frequency.

V was trimmed by 2 bases and J by 2 bases, leaving 13 bases between them. Germline CDR1 is MGHRA and CDR2 is YSYEKL. The CDR3 extends over 16 amino acids. Using its own MiXCR run on the reads, TCRdb lists one record per CDR3 protein. Counted here are around 740,000 distinct CDR3 sequences, less than 40% occurring once; the ten biggest clones make up roughly 2.8%. This sequence originates from a human donor in good health (CMV status not recorded). Some clones in this sample may be carry-over from other donors' samples. The specimen sequenced was PBMCs. The chain joins TRBV4-1 to TRBJ2-1; TRBD2 might be the D (6 bases). The CDR3 DNA sequence: TGCGCCAGCAGCCAACGCCAGGGAGGCACCTACAATGAGCAGTTCTTC. Translated, it gives CASSQRQGGTYNEQFF.